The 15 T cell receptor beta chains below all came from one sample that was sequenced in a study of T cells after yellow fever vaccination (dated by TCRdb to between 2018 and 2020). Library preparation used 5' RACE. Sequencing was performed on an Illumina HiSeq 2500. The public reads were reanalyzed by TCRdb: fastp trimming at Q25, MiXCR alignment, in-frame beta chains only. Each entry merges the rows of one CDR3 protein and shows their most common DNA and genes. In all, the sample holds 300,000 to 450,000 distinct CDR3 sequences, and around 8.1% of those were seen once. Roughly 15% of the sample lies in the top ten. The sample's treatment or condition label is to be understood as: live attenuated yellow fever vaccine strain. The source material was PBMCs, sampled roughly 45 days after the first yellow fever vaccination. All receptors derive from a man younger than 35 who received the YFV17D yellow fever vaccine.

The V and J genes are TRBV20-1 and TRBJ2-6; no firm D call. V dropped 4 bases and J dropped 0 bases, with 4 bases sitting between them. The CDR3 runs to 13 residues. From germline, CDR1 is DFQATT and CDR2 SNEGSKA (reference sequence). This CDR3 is CSAKDSGANVLTF. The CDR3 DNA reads TGCAGTGCTAAGGACTCTGGGGCCAACGTCCTGACTTTC.

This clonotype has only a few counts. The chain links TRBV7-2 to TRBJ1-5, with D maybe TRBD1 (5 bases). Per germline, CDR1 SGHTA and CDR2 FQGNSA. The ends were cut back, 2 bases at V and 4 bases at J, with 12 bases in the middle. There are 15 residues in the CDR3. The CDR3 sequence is CASSLNSGRNQPQHF. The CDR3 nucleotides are TGTGCCAGCAGCTTAAATTCAGGGCGTAATCAGCCCCAGCATTTT.

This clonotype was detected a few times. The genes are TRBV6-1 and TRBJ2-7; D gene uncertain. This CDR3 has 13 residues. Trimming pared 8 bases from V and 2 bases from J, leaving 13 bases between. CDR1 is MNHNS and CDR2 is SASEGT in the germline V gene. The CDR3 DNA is TGTGCCAGCGGCCCGGCTCAGGCCTACGAGCAGTACTTC. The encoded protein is CASGPAQAYEQYF.

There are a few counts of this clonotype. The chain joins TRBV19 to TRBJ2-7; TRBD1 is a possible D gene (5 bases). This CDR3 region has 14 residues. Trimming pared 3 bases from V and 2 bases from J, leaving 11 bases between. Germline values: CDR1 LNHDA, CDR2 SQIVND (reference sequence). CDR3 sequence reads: CASSIDSTPYEQYF. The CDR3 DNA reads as TGTGCCAGTAGTATCGACAGTACCCCCTACGAGCAGTACTTC.

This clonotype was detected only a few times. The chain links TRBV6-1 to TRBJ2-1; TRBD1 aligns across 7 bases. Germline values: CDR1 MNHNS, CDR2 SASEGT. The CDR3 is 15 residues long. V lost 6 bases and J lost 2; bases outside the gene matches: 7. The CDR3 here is CASSQSGQAYNEQFF. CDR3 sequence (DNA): TGTGCCAGCAGCCAATCCGGACAGGCCTACAATGAGCAGTTCTTC.

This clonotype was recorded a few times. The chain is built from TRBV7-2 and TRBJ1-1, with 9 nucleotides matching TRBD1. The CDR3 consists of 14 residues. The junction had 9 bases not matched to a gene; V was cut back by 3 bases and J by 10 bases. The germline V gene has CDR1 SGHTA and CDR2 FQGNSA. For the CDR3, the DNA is TGTGCCAGCAGCTTCAGGACAGGGGCACGGTCAGCTTTCTTT. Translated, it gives CASSFRTGARSAFF. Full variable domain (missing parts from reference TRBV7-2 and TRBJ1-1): GAGVSQSPSNKVTEKGKDVELRCDPISGHTALYWYRQSLGQGLEFLIYFQGNSAPDKSGLPSDRFSAERTGGSVSTLTIQRTQQEDSAVYLCASSFRTGARSAFFGQGTRLTVV.

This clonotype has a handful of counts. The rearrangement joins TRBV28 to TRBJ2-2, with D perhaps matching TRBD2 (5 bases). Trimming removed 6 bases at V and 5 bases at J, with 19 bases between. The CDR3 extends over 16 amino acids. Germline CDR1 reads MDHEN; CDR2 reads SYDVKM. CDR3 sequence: CASRPTLAWLTGELFF. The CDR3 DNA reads TGTGCCAGCAGACCCACCCTAGCTTGGTTGACCGGGGAGCTGTTTTTT.

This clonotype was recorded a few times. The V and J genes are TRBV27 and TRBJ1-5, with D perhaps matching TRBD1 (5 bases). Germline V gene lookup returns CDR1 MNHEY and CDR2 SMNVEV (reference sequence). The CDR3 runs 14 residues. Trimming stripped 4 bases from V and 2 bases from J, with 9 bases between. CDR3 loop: CASSWGGGNQPQHF. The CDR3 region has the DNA TGTGCCAGCAGTTGGGGGGGAGGCAATCAGCCCCAGCATTTT.

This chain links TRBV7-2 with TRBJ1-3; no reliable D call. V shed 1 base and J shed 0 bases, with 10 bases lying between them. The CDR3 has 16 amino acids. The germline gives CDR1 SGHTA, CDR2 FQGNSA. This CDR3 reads CASSLVRDTSGNTIYF. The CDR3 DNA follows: TGTGCCAGCAGCTTAGTGAGGGATACCTCTGGAAACACCATATATTTT.

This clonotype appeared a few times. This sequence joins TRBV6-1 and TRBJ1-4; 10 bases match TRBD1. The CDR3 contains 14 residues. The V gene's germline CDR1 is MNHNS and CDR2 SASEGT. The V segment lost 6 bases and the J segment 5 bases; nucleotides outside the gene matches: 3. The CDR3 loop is CASRPGQGNEKLFF. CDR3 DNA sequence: TGTGCCAGCAGGCCGGGACAGGGGAATGAAAAACTGTTTTTT.

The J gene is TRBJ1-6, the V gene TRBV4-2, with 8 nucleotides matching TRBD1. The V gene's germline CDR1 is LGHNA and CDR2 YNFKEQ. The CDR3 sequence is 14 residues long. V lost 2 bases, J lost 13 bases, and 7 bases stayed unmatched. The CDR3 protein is CASSQQRQGSPLHF. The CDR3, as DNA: TGTGCCAGCAGCCAACAGAGACAGGGGTCTCCCCTCCACTTT.

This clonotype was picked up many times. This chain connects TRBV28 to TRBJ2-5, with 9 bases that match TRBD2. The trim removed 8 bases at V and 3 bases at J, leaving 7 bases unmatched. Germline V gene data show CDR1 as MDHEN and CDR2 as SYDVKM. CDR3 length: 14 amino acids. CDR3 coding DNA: TGTGCCAGCGCTGGGGCGGGGGGGAAAGAGACCCAGTACTTC. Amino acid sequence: CASAGAGGKETQYF.

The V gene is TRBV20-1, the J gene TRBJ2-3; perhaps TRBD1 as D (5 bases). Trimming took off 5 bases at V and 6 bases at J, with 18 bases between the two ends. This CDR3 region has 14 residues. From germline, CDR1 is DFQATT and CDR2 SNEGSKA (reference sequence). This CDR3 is CSAARQGISDTQYF. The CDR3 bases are TGCAGTGCTGCCCGGCAGGGTATCTCGGATACGCAGTATTTT.

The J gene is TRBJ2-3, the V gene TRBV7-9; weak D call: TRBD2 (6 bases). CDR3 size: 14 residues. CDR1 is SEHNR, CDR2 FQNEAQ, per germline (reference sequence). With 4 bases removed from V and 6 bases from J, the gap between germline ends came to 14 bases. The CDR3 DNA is TGTGCCAGCAGCTCGGGACCGGAGGGGGATACGCAGTATTTT. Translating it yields CASSSGPEGDTQYF. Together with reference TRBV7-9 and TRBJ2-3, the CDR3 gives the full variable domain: DTGVSQNPRHKITKRGQNVTFRCDPISEHNRLYWYRQTLGQGPEFLTYFQNEAQLEKSRLLSDRFSAERPKGSFSTLEIQRTEQGDSAMYLCASSSGPEGDTQYFGPGTRLTVL.

The DNA of the CDR3 is TGTGCCAGCAGTGCTCCTGGGACAGGGGTTCACTATGGCTACACCTTC. Protein product: CASSAPGTGVHYGYTF. V gene TRBV25-1 combines with J gene TRBJ1-2; 10 nucleotides align to TRBD1. Trimming removed 4 bases from V and 3 bases from J; junction bases left unmatched: 8. CDR3 length: 16 residues. Germline values: CDR1 MGHDK, CDR2 SYGVNS.